The present T cell receptor (beta chain) was sequenced within a study of cytomegalovirus exposure and HLA in healthy donors. The donors belonged to the roughly 110-subject validation cohort, separate from the roughly 670-subject first cohort. In the case of this clone: Its specificity is not known.

V was shortened by 1 base and J by 0 bases, with 7 bases between the two germline ends. Germline V CDR1 and CDR2: SGHTA, FQGTGA. There are 15 residues in the CDR3. The study's findings and limits: While the bulk of TCR sequences proved rare, some public TCRs turned up in many donors. Cytomegalovirus association was assigned to about 150 TCR beta chains. In vitro checks showed that a few CMV-associated chains really do target CMV antigens.

Produced via immunoSEQ multiplex PCR; TCRdb's table is partial and in-frame only. The sample comprises a few hundred thousand clones, roughly 89% of which are singletons, and 0.65% to 0.85% rests with the top ten. The V call is TRBV7-3, the J call TRBJ1-3; possibly TRBD1 for D (5 bases). Sequenced input: PBMCs. This TCR derives from a woman aged 18-29 years in good health and CMV-seronegative. CDR3 DNA: TGTGCCAGCAGCTTAATGGGGGGCTCTGGAAACACCATATATTTT. It specifies CASSLMGGSGNTIYF.